A selection of T cell receptor beta chains follows, all from one sample in a study of cytomegalovirus exposure and HLA in healthy donors. TCRdb keeps only in-frame clones here, not all; method: immunoSEQ multiplex PCR. The table has fewer than 110,000 clones, about four fifths seen once. Source material: PBMCs. These receptors all stem from a man aged 25-40 years in good health and CMV-seropositive. Each CDR3 is given without its conserved first and last residue.

v_gene	j_gene	CDR3aa
TRBV7-8	TRBJ2-5	ASSLGGRGQLQETQY
TRBV19	TRBJ1-2	ASTDRTSGYT
TRBV27	TRBJ2-3	ASRARTDTQY
TRBV5-6	TRBJ1-1	ASSNVPGQVLNTEAF
TRBV6-6	TRBJ1-2	ASSYTGENGNYGYT
TRBV10-3	TRBJ1-4	AISEWGQGKGEKLF
TRBV1	TRBJ2-3	TSSQAGGPDTQY
TRBV25-1	TRBJ2-5	ASSELGGQETQY
TRBV7-9	TRBJ2-7	ASSWSSDRGAREQY
TRBV18	TRBJ2-7	ASSLQGDEQY
TRBV4-2	TRBJ2-1	ASSQAGLAESYNEQF
TRBV7-2	TRBJ1-2	ASSHYRGRGYGYT